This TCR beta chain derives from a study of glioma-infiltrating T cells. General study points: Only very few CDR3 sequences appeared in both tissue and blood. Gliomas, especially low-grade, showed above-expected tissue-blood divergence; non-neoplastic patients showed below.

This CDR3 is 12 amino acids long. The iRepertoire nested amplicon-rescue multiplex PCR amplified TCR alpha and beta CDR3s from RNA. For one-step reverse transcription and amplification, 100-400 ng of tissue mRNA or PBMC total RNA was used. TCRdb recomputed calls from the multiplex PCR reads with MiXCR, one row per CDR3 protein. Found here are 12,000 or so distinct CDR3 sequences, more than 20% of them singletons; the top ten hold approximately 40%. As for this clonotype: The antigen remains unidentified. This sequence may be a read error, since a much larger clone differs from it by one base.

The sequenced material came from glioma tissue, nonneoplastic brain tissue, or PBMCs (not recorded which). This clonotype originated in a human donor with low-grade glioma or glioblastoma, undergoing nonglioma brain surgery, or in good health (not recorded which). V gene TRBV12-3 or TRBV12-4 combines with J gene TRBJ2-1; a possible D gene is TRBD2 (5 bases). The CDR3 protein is CTSSLAGNEQFF. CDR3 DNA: TGTACCAGCAGTCTAGCTGGGAATGAGCAGTTCTTC.